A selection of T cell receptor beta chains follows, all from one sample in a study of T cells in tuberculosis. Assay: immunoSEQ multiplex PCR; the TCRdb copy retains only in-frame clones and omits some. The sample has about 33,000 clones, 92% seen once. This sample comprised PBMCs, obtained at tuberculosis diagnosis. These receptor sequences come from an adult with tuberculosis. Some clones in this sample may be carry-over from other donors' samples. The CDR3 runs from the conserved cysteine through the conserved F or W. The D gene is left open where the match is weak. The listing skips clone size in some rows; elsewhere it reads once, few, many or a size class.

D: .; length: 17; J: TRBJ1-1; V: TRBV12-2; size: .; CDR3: CASRLRDQHPPNTEAFF; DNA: TGTGCAAGTCGCCTCCGGGATCAACATCCTCCAAACACTGAAGCTTTCTTT
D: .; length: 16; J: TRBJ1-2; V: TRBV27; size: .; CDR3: CASSSSVGPPRHGYTF; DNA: TGTGCCAGCAGTTCCTCCGTAGGCCCTCCGCGGCATGGCTACACCTTC
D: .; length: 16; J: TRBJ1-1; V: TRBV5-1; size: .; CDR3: CASSYDTRGASTEAFF; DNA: TGCGCCAGCAGCTACGACACGCGGGGGGCGAGCACTGAAGCTTTCTTT
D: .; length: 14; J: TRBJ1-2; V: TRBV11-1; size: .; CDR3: CASSLAAGKYGYTF; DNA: TGTGCCAGCAGCTTAGCGGCAGGGAAGTATGGCTACACCTTC
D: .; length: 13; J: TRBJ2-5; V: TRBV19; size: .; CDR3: CASSSGYQETQYF; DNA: TGTGCCAGTAGTTCGGGTTACCAAGAGACCCAGTACTTC
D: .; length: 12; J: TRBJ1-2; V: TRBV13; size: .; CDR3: CASSSGRYGYTF; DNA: TGTGCCAGCAGTTCAGGGCGCTATGGCTACACCTTC
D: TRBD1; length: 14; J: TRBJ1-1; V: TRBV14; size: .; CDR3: CASSRRPGTAEAFF; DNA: TGTGCCAGCAGCCGACGACCGGGGACAGCTGAAGCTTTCTTT
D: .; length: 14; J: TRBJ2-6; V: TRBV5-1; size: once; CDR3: CASSLAAGANVLTF; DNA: TGCGCCAGCAGCTTGGCCGCTGGGGCCAACGTCCTGACTTTC
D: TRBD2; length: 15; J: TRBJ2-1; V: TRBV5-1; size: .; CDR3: CASSLGRLAGNEQFF; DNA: TGCGCCAGCAGCTTGGGGCGGCTAGCGGGCAATGAGCAGTTCTTC
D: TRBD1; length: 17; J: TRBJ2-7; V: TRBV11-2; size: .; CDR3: CASSATPWTGASYEQYF; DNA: TGTGCCAGCAGCGCAACCCCGTGGACAGGGGCCTCCTACGAGCAGTACTTC
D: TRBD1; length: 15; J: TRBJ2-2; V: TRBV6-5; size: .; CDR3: CASSTPGQGARELFF; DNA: TGTGCCAGCAGTACCCCGGGACAGGGGGCTCGGGAGCTGTTTTTT
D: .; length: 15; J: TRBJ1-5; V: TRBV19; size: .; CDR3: CASSMRGSSNQPQHF; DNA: TGTGCCAGTAGTATGCGAGGGTCTAGCAATCAGCCCCAGCATTTT
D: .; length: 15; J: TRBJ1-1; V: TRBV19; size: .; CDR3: CASSMGSGVGTEAFF; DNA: TGTGCCAGTAGTATGGGATCAGGGGTCGGCACTGAAGCTTTCTTT
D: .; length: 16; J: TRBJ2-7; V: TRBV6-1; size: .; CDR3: CASSEASGTGAGEQYF; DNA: TGTGCCAGCAGTGAAGCGAGCGGGACAGGCGCCGGCGAGCAGTACTTC
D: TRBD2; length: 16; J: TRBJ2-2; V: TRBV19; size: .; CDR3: CASSIQGLLGAGELFF; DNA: TGTGCCAGTAGTATACAGGGACTACTCGGGGCCGGGGAGCTGTTTTTT
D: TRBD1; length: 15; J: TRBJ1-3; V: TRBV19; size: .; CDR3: CASSTGTGYGNTIYF; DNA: TGTGCCAGTAGTACCGGGACAGGGTATGGAAACACCATATATTTT
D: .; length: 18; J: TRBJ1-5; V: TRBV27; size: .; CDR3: CASSCSDRHPYSNQPQHF; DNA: TGTGCCAGCAGTTGCAGTGACAGGCACCCTTATAGCAATCAGCCCCAGCATTTT